One sample yielded the 20 T cell receptor beta chains listed below, sequenced in a study of prognosis after radiotherapy for stage I lung cancer. The study amplified the TCR beta CDR3 region from genomic DNA. This amplification was carried out by two rounds of multiplex PCR. First-round PCR amplification was performed with primers specific to each TRBV and TRBJ gene. From the multiplex PCR reads, TCRdb called clonotypes with MiXCR, one entry per CDR3 protein. The sample shows 30,000 to 35,000 distinct CDR3 sequences, roughly 52% of them seen only once. This specimen consisted of PBMCs, obtained before or after stereotactic body radiation therapy (not recorded which). The receptors were gathered from a donor over 45 with non-small cell lung cancer.

V gene TRBV5-6 combines with J gene TRBJ2-2, with a weak D call TRBD1 (6 bases). CDR1 and CDR2 (germline): SGHDT, YYEEEE. The CDR3 has 13 residues. With 3 bases removed from V and 17 bases from J, the gap between germline ends came to 20 bases. This chain's CDR3 is CASSWGRTGEPFF. The CDR3 bases are TGTGCCAGCAGCTGGGGGCGGACCGGGGAGCCTTTTTTT.

The chain combines TRBV6-1 with TRBJ2-7; possible D gene TRBD1, 6 bases. V lost 7 bases and J 2 bases, leaving 18 bases between the germline ends. This CDR3 region has 15 residues. CDR1 is MNHNS, CDR2 SASEGT, per germline. The CDR3 reads CASITPGQGPYEQYF. The CDR3 coding sequence is TGTGCCAGCATCACCCCGGGGCAGGGGCCCTACGAGCAGTACTTC.

A single count supports this clonotype. The V call is TRBV11-2, the J call TRBJ2-1; TRBD2 aligns across 7 bases. CDR3 length: 14 residues. The J segment lost 10 bases and the V segment lost 3 bases, leaving 9 bases of the junction unmatched. The germline V gene has CDR1 SGHAT and CDR2 FQNNGV. In DNA, the CDR3 is TGTGCCAGCAGCTTGGGGACTATGAGGCACGAGCAGTTCTTC. It translates to CASSLGTMRHEQFF.

The chain couples TRBV12-5 to TRBJ2-7, with 7 bases that match TRBD1. Germline CDR1 and CDR2: LGHNT and FRNRAP. V lost 7 bases and J lost 4; bases outside the gene matches: 7. This CDR3 comprises 13 residues. CDR3 DNA sequence: TGTGCTAGTGCCACAGGGGTCGTGTACGAGCAGTACTTC. This encodes CASATGVVYEQYF.

This clonotype was counted ten times or more. The J gene is TRBJ2-6, the V gene TRBV6-5; TRBD2 matches at 13 bases. CDR3 length: 18 residues. Germline trimming cut 2 bases from V and 2 bases from J; bases unmatched to any gene: 3. From germline, CDR1 is MNHEY and CDR2 SVGAGI. CDR3 sequence reads: CASSYILAGGAGANVLTF. CDR3 in DNA: TGTGCCAGCAGTTACATACTAGCGGGAGGGGCTGGGGCCAACGTCCTGACTTTC.

This clonotype was counted many times. The V and J genes are TRBV5-5 and TRBJ1-5; TRBD1 might be the D (5 bases). This CDR3 is 16 amino acids long. V lost 2 bases to trimming and J lost 0 bases, with 12 bases between them. Germline-derived CDR1 and CDR2 are SGHKS and YYEKEE (reference sequence). CDR3 DNA: TGTGCCAGCAGCTTAGGGGTCGGGACTAGCAATCAGCCCCAGCATTTT. This sequence encodes CASSLGVGTSNQPQHF.

The sample holds many counts of this clonotype. The chain carries TRBV4-3 and TRBJ2-7, with TRBD1 matching over 7 bases. V shed 0 bases, J shed 6 bases, and the junction held 5 bases outside the gene matches. Looked up from germline, CDR1 is LGHNA and CDR2 is YSLEER. The CDR3 is 14 amino acids. The CDR3 sequence is CASSQEKGAPEQYF. Here the CDR3 DNA reads TGCGCCAGCAGCCAAGAAAAGGGGGCGCCCGAGCAGTACTTC.

Worth noting for this clonotype: This probably arose from a read error, given a far larger clone one base away. V and J are TRBV6-4 and TRBJ2-6, with D possibly being TRBD1 (6 bases). Germline CDR1 reads MRHNA; CDR2 reads SNTAGT. This CDR3 comprises 18 residues. Trimming stripped 7 bases from V and 0 bases from J, with 19 bases between. CDR3 nucleotide sequence: TGTGCCAGCATGCCAGCAGGACAGCCCATCTCTGGGGCCAACGTCCTGACTTTC. It codes for CASMPAGQPISGANVLTF.

This chain connects TRBV6-2 or TRBV6-3 to TRBJ2-3; unclear D gene. The CDR3 totals 15 residues. Trimming shortened V by 4 bases and J by 2 bases, and 13 bases separated the two germline ends. Germline loops: CDR1 MNHEY, CDR2 SVGEGT. The CDR3 spells CASSSLSEATDTQYF. CDR3 DNA sequence: TGTGCCAGCAGTTCACTATCTGAAGCCACAGATACGCAGTATTTT.

This chain connects TRBV28 to TRBJ1-1, with TRBD1 as a possible D gene (5 bases). The CDR3 sequence is 17 residues long. V gave up 8 bases and J gave up 4 bases, with 26 bases separating them. The germline V gene encodes CDR1 MDHEN and CDR2 SYDVKM. The CDR3 region is CASDPPGSSGQATEAFF. The CDR3 DNA follows: TGTGCCAGCGACCCACCAGGGTCTTCAGGGCAGGCCACTGAAGCTTTCTTT.

A note on this clonotype: A far larger clone is one base from this, pointing to a likely read error. The rearrangement joins TRBV7-2 to TRBJ2-4; tentatively, D is TRBD2 (7 bases). The last part of the DNA fits TRBJ2-1 better; the J call may be wrong. This CDR3 has 16 amino acids. Germline values: CDR1 SGHTA, CDR2 FQGNSA. The CDR3 spells CASSSPLGGGSSEQFF. In DNA form, the CDR3 reads TGTGCCAGCAGCTCACCTCTGGGAGGGGGGTCTAGTGAGCAGTTCTTC.

This clonotype occurred many times. This chain joins TRBV19 and TRBJ2-1; TRBD2 matches at 12 bases. J was trimmed by 2 bases and V by 3 bases; bases with no gene match: 14. CDR3 length: 20 amino acids. From germline, CDR1 is LNHDA and CDR2 SQIVND (reference sequence). DNA for the CDR3: TGTGCCAGTAGTATCGGCAGGGCCGGGACTAGCGGGTATACCTACAATGAGCAGTTCTTC. Its protein is CASSIGRAGTSGYTYNEQFF.

This clonotype was observed at least ten times. This chain links TRBV4-1 with TRBJ1-2; 7 bases fit TRBD1. This CDR3 is built from 16 residues. The V segment lost 3 bases and the J segment 5 bases; nucleotides outside the gene matches: 12. Germline V lookup: CDR1 MGHRA, CDR2 YSYEKL. Here the CDR3 reads CASSQALMTGNYGYTF. DNA of the CDR3: TGCGCCAGCAGCCAGGCGTTGATGACAGGGAATTATGGCTACACCTTC.

The CDR3: CASEGRTGIYNEQFF. The CDR3 coding sequence is TGTGCCAGCGAAGGGCGGACAGGGATCTACAATGAGCAGTTCTTC. V and J are TRBV2 and TRBJ2-1, with 8 bases matching TRBD1. Germline values: CDR1 SNHLY, CDR2 FYNNEI. This CDR3 is built from 15 residues. V lost 8 bases, J lost 3 bases, and 9 bases stayed unmatched.

This clonotype was counted at least ten times. The chain couples TRBV6-2 or TRBV6-3 to TRBJ2-5; 16 positions match TRBD2. Germline values: CDR1 MNHEY, CDR2 SVGEGT. The CDR3 contains 16 residues. J was trimmed by 3 bases and V by 3 bases; bases with no gene match: 1. As DNA, the CDR3 is TGTGCCAGCAGTTATGGGACTAGCGGGAGGGAAGAGACCCAGTACTTC. This translates into CASSYGTSGREETQYF.

The CDR3 is CASSSPGTSGAEQFF. As DNA, the CDR3 is TGTGCCAGCAGCTCTCCTGGCACTAGCGGCGCTGAGCAGTTCTTC. The rearrangement links TRBV7-3 to TRBJ2-1; 8 bases fit TRBD2. This CDR3 is 15 amino acids long. V was clipped by 4 bases and J by 9 bases; unmatched bases: 11. Germline V lookup: CDR1 SGHTA, CDR2 FQGTGA.

Notes on this clonotype: A read error may account for a junction end that differs from germline. The V and J genes are TRBV6-5 and TRBJ1-2, with D possibly matching TRBD1 (6 bases). The CDR3 spans 12 residues. The germline gives CDR1 MNHEY, CDR2 SVGAGI. CDR3 sequence reads: CTSSDRNYGYTF. DNA for the CDR3: TGTACCAGCTCCGACAGGAACTATGGCTACACCTTC.

This clonotype is medium-sized (0.01 to 0.1%). The V call is TRBV6-1, the J call TRBJ1-6; TRBD1 aligns across 8 bases. The CDR3 is 14 amino acids. Germline-derived CDR1 and CDR2 are MNHNS and SASEGT. Trimming took 5 bases from V and 8 from J; bases not matched to a gene: 5. The DNA of the CDR3 is TGTGCCAGCAGTCTTGGACAGGGTTATTCACCCCTCCACTTT. Its protein is CASSLGQGYSPLHF.

This clonotype was counted many times. The gene calls are TRBV7-2 and TRBJ2-3, with 11 bases matching TRBD1. The CDR3 length is 15 residues. The V segment lost 5 bases and the J segment 5 bases; nucleotides outside the gene matches: 6. Per germline, CDR1 SGHTA and CDR2 FQGNSA. CDR3 residues: CASSPPGTGGDTQYF. As DNA, the CDR3 is TGTGCCAGCAGCCCCCCGGGGACAGGGGGAGATACGCAGTATTTT.

At least ten counts were recorded for this clonotype. The chain uses TRBV28 and TRBJ1-4; TRBD1 is a possible D gene (5 bases). The ends were cut back, 6 bases at V and 10 bases at J, with 15 bases in the middle. CDR3 length: 13 residues. Germline lookup yields CDR1 MDHEN and CDR2 SYDVKM. CDR3: CASRGPGSGKLFF. The CDR3 DNA follows: TGTGCCAGCAGGGGACCAGGGTCCGGAAAACTGTTTTTT.